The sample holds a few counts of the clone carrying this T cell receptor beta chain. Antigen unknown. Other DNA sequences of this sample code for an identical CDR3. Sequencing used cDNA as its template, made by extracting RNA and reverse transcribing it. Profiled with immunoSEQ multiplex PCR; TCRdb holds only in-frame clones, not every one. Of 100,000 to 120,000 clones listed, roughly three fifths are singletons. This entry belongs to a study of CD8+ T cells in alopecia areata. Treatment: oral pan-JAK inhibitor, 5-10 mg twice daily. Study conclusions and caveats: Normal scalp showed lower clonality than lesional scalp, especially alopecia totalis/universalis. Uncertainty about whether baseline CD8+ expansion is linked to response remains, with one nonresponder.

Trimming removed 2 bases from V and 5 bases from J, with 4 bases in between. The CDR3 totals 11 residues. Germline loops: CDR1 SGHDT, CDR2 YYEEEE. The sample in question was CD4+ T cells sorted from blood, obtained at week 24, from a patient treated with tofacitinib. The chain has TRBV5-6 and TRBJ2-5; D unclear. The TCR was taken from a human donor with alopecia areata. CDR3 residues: CASSLRETQYF. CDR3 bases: TGTGCCAGCAGCTTAAGGGAGACCCAGTACTTC.